In its sample, the clone carrying this T cell receptor beta chain was seen once. Study processing details: Reference gene primer amplification gave estimated nucleated cell counts. Using immunoSEQ multiplex PCR, the repertoire was profiled, and TCRdb retains in-frame clones only, with some absent. That table is the source of V, J and clone size, and D and trimming were worked out from the DNA. The sample yields 50,000 or so clones, 80% to 90% seen once. With V trimmed by 3 bases and J by 11 bases, 8 bases remained unmatched. Germline V lookup: CDR1 KGHDR, CDR2 SFDVKD. The CDR3 covers 14 residues. This specimen comes from a study of blood T cell repertoires in COVID-19. Across the study: The cDNA or gDNA used as material had been derived from T cells, B-cell-depleted T cells, or PBMCs.

Sequencing used peripheral blood. This clonotype originated in a woman between 55 and 75 years old with acute or convalescent COVID-19. The rearrangement links TRBV24-1 to TRBJ2-3, with TRBD1 identical over 9 bases. Written as DNA, the CDR3 is TGTGCCACCAGTGATCCCTCCGGGACAGGGCAGCAGTATTTT. This encodes CATSDPSGTGQQYF.